The clone carrying this T cell receptor (beta chain) was seen a handful of times. This entry is derived from a study of shared T cell receptors in the human thymus. Germline values: CDR1 MNHEY, CDR2 SVGAGI. The length of the CDR3 is 15 residues. V was clipped by 5 bases and J by 6 bases, with 19 bases between them. Clones were read by immunoSEQ multiplex PCR, and TCRdb kept only the in-frame ones, dropping some. The table has 720,000 or so clones, roughly 88% seen once. The sample also formed part of further work on human thymus T cells. In that study: Donation was from healthy Finnish infants who were having corrective surgery that addressed congenital heart defects. The thymus was resected at corrective cardiac surgery.

J is TRBJ1-1 and V is TRBV6-5, with D possibly being TRBD1 (6 bases). This receptor was identified in a girl less than two years old with a congenital heart defect. Specimen: thymocytes. CDR3 sequence (DNA): TGTGCCAGCAGTCGACAGGTAATCGAGGGGGCTGAAGCTTTCTTT. Residues: CASSRQVIEGAEAFF.